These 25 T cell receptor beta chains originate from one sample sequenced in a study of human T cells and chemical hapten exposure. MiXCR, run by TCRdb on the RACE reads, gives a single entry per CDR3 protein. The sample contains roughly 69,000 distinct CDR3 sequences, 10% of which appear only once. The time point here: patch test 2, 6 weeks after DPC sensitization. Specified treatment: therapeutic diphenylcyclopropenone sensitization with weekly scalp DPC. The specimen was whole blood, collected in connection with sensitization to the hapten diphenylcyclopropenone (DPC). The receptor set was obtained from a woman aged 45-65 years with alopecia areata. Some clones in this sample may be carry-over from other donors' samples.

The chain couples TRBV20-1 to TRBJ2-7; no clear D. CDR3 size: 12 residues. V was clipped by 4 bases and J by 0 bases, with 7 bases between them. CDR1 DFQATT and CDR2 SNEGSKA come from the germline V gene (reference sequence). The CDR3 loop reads CSAILSSYEQYF. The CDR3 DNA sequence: TGCAGTGCTATCTTGAGCTCCTACGAGCAGTACTTC.

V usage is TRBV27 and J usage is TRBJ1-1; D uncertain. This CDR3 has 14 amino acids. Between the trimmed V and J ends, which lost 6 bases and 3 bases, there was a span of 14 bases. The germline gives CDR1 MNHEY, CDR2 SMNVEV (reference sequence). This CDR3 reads CASSPGSRYTEAFF. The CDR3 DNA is TGTGCCAGCAGCCCCGGGTCTCGATACACTGAAGCTTTCTTT.

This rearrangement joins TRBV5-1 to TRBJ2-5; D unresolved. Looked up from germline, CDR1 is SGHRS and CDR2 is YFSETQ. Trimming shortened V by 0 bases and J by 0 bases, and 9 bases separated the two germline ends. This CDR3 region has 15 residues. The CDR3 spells CASSLGARNQETQYF. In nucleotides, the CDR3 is TGCGCCAGCAGCTTGGGGGCGCGAAACCAAGAGACCCAGTACTTC.

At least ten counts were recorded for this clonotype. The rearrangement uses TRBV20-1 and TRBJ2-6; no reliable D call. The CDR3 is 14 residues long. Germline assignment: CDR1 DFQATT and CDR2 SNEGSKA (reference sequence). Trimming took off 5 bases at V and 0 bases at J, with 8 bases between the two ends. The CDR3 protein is CSASPFSGANVLTF. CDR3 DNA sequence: TGCAGTGCTTCACCTTTCTCTGGGGCCAACGTCCTGACTTTC.

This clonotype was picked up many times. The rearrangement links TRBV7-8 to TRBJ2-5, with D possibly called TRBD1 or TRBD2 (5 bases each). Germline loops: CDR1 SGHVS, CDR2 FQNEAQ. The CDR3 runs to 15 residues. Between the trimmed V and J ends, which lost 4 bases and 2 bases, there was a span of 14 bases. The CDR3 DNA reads TGTGCCAGCAGCTCGGGACGGCGAGCTCAAGAGACCCAGTACTTC. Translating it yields CASSSGRRAQETQYF.

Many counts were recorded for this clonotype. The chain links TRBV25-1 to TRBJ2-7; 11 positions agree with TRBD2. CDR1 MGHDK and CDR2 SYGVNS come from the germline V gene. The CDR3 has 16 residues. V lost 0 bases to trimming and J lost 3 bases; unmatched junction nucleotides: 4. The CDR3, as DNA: TGTGCCAGCAGTGAATATAGGCTAGCGGGGGGCTACGAGCAGTACTTC. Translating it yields CASSEYRLAGGYEQYF.

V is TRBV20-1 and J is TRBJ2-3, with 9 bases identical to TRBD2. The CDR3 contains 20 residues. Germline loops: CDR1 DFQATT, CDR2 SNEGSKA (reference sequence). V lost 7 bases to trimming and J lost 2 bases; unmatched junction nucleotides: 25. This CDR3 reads CSVLKPSTPLIAGVTDTQYF. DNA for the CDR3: TGCAGTGTCCTCAAGCCCTCCACGCCTCTAATAGCGGGAGTCACAGATACGCAGTATTTT.

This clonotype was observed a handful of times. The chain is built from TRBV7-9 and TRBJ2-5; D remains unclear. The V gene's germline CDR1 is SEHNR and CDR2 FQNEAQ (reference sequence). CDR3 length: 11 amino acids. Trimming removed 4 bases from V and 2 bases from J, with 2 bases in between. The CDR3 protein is CASSWQETQYF. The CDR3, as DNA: TGTGCCAGCAGCTGGCAAGAGACCCAGTACTTC.

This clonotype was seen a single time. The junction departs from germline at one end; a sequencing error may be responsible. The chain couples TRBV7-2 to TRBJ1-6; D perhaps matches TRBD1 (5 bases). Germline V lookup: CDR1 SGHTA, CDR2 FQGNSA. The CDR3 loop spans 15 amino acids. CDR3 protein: CANSFLQGQVSPLHF. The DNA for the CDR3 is TGTGCCAACAGCTTCCTGCAGGGCCAGGTTTCACCCCTCCACTTT.

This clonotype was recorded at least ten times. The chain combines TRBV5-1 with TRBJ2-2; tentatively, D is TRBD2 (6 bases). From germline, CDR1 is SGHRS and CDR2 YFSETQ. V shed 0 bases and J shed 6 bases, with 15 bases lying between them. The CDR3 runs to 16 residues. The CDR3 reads CASSLALGLAAGELFF. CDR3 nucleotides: TGCGCCAGCAGCTTGGCCCTGGGACTTGCCGCCGGGGAGCTGTTTTTT.

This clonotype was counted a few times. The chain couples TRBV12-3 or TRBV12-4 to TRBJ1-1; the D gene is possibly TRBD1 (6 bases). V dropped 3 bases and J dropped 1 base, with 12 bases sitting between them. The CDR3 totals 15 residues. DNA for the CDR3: TGTGCCAGCAGTTTGTACAGGGAAGGGAACACTGAAGCTTTCTTT. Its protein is CASSLYREGNTEAFF.

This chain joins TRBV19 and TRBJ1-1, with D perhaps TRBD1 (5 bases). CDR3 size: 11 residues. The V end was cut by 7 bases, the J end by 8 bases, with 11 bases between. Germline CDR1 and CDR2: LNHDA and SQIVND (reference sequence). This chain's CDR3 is CASMGRDEAFF. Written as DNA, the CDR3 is TGTGCCAGTATGGGGCGGGACGAAGCTTTCTTT.

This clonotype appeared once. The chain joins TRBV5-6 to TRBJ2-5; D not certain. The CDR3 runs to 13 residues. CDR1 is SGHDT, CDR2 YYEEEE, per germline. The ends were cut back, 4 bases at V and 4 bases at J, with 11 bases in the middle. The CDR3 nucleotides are TGTGCCAGCAGCCCCGTTAGCTTAGAGACCCAGTACTTC. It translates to CASSPVSLETQYF.

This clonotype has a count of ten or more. This chain's CDR3 is CASSPGGETQYF. DNA for the CDR3: TGCGCCAGCAGCCCCGGAGGGGAGACCCAGTACTTC. The chain combines TRBV5-1 with TRBJ2-5; weak D call: TRBD2 (6 bases). The ends were cut back, 4 bases at V and 5 bases at J, with 9 bases in the middle. The CDR3 totals 12 residues. CDR1 SGHRS and CDR2 YFSETQ come from the germline V gene.

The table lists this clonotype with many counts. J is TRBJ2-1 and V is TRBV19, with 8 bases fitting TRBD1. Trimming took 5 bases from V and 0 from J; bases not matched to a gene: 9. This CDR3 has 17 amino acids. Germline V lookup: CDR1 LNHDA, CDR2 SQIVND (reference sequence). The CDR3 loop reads CASSRTRTGPSYNEQFF. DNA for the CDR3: TGTGCCAGTAGTCGAACAAGGACAGGGCCCTCCTACAATGAGCAGTTCTTC.

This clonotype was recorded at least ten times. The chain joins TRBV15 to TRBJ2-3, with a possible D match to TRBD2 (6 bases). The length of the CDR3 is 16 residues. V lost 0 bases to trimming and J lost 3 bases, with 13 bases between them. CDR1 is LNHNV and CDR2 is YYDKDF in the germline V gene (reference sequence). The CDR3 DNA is TGTGCCACCAGCAGAGATCGAGGGCTAGCGACAGATACGCAGTATTTT. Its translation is CATSRDRGLATDTQYF.

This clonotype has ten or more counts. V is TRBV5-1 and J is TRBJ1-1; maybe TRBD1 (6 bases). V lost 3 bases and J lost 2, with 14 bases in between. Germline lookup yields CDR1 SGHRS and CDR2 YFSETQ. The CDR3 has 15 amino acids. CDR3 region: CASSSGGAYNTEAFF. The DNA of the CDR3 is TGCGCCAGCAGCTCTGGGGGCGCGTATAACACTGAAGCTTTCTTT.

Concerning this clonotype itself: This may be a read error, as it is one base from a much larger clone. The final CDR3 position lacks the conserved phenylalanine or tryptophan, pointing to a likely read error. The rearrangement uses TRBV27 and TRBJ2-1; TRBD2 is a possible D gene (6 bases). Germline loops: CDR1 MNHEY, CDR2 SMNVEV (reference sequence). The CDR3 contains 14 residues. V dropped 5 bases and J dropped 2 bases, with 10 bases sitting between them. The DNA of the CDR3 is TGTGCCAGCAGTGCTTGGGAGGCCTACAATGAGCAGTTCTCC. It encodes CASSAWEAYNEQFS.

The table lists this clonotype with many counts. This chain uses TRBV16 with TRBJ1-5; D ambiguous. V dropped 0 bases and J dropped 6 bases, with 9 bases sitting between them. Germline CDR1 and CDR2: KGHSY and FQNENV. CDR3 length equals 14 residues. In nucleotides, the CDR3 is TGTGCCAGCAGCCAATCTCCCCTAAGTCAGCCCCAGCATTTT. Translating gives CASSQSPLSQPQHF. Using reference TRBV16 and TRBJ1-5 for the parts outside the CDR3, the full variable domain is GEEVAQTPKHLVRGEGQKAKLYCAPIKGHSYVFWYQQVLKNEFKFLISFQNENVFDETGMPKERFSAKCLPNSPCSLEIQATKLEDSAVYFCASSQSPLSQPQHFGDGTRLSIL.

The CDR3 region is CASSQDRDRGWNEQYF. The CDR3 nucleotides are TGTGCCAGCAGCCAAGATCGCGACAGGGGTTGGAACGAGCAGTACTTC. The chain joins TRBV4-2 to TRBJ2-7; the match to TRBD1 covers 8 bases. CDR3 size: 16 residues. Germline-derived CDR1 and CDR2 are LGHNA and YNFKEQ. Germline trimming cut 0 bases from V and 5 bases from J; bases unmatched to any gene: 9.

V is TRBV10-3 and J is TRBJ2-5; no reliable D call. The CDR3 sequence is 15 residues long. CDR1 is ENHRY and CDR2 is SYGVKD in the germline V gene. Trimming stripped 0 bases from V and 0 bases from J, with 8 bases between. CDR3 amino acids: CAISESWKYQETQYF. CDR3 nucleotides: TGTGCCATCAGTGAGTCTTGGAAGTACCAAGAGACCCAGTACTTC.

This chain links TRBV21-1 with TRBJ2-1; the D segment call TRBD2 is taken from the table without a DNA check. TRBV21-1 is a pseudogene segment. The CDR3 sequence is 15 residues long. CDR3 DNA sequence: TGTGCCAGCAGCAAAGTCTCAAGTGCCCAGCGGGAGCAGTTCTTC. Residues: CASSKVSSAQREQFF.

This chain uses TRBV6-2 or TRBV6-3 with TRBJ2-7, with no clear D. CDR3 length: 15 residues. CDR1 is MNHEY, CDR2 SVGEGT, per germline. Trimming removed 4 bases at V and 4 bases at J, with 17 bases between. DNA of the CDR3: TGTGCCAGCAGTTTCATGCCCTCAGAACGTTACGAGCAGTACTTC. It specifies CASSFMPSERYEQYF.

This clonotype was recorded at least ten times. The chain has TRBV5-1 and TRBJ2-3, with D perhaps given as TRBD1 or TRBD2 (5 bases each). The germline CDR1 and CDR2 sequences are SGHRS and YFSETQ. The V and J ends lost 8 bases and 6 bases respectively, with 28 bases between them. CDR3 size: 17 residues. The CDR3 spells CASSNRGWGPQQDTQYF. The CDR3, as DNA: TGCGCCAGTTCAAATCGAGGGTGGGGCCCTCAACAGGATACGCAGTATTTT.

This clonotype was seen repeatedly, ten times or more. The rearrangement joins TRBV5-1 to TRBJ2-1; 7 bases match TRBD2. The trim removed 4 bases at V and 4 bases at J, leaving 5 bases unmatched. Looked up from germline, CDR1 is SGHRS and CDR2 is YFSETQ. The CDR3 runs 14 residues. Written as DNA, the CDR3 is TGCGCCAGCAGCGAGGACGGGAGGTACAATGAGCAGTTCTTC. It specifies CASSEDGRYNEQFF.